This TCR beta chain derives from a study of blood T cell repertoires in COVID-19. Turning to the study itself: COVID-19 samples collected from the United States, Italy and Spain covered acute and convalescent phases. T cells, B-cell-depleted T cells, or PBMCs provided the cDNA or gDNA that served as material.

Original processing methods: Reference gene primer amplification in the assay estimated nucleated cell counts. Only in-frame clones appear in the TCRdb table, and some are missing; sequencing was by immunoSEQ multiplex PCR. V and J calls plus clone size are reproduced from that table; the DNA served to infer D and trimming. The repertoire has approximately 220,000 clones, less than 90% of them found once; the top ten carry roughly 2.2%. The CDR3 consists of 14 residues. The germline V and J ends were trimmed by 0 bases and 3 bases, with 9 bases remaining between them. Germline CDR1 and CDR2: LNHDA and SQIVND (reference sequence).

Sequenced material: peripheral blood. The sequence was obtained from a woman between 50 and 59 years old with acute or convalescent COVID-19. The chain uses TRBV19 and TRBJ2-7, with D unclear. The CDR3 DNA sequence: TGTGCCAGTAGTATAGACAAACGAGGCTACGAGCAGTACTTC. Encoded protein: CASSIDKRGYEQYF.